Following are 17 T cell receptor beta chains from one sample sequenced in a study of blood T cell repertoires in COVID-19. The table came from immunoSEQ multiplex PCR; TCRdb's copy has only in-frame clones and leaves some out. The table lists 47,000 or so clones, roughly 80% of them singletons. The sequenced material came from peripheral blood. These receptor sequences come from a woman aged 55-69 years with acute or convalescent COVID-19.

The CDR3 DNA follows: TGTGCCAGCAGCCTGAAGACAGGGACGGACGAGCAGTACTTC. Translating gives CASSLKTGTDEQYF. The V gene is TRBV5-4, the J gene TRBJ2-7, with 7 bases matching TRBD1. J gave up 5 bases and V 4 bases, and 9 bases lay outside the gene matches. Germline assignment: CDR1 SGHNT and CDR2 YYREEE (reference sequence). The CDR3 contains 14 residues.

This clone came up once. The chain is built from TRBV19 and TRBJ1-2; 8 nucleotides align to TRBD1. The ends lost 6 bases at V and 2 bases at J; junction bases unmatched: 14. Germline V CDR1 and CDR2: LNHDA, SQIVND (reference sequence). The CDR3 loop spans 17 amino acids. In DNA, the CDR3 is TGTGCCAGTAGCCTCCAGGGGGCAGGGTTCTCCAACTATGGCTACACCTTC. This translates into CASSLQGAGFSNYGYTF.

The V gene is TRBV2, the J gene TRBJ1-2; 10 bases fit TRBD1. Germline V gene data show CDR1 as SNHLY and CDR2 as FYNNEI. This CDR3 region has 13 residues. Unmatched junction bases numbered 3, after V lost 4 bases and J lost 7 bases. The chain's CDR3 is CASSGQGAGGYTF. DNA of the CDR3: TGTGCCAGCAGTGGACAGGGGGCGGGTGGCTACACCTTC.

This chain uses TRBV7-2 with TRBJ2-1, with a tentative D call TRBD2 (5 bases). Trimming took off 5 bases at V and 4 bases at J, with 9 bases between the two ends. The CDR3 loop spans 13 amino acids. The germline gives CDR1 SGHTA, CDR2 FQGNSA. CDR3 nucleotide sequence: TGTGCCAGCAGCCCGGGGAGTTACAATGAGCAGTTCTTC. Encoded protein: CASSPGSYNEQFF.

This clone showed up just once. The genes are TRBV7-3 and TRBJ2-1; 9 nucleotides line up with TRBD1. The germline CDR1 and CDR2 sequences are SGHTA and FQGTGA. The CDR3 length is 16 residues. J was trimmed by 5 bases and V by 1 base; bases with no gene match: 6. CDR3: CASSLRAGTGNNEQFF. CDR3 DNA sequence: TGTGCCAGCAGCTTAAGGGCCGGGACAGGGAACAATGAGCAGTTCTTC.

There are a few counts of this clone. The chain joins TRBV10-1 to TRBJ2-2; the match to TRBD2 covers 8 bases. The junction had 5 bases not matched to a gene; V was cut back by 4 bases and J by 1 base. The CDR3 totals 16 residues. Germline V CDR1 and CDR2: WNHNN, SYGVQD (reference sequence). CDR3 region: CASSVGLAGNTGELFF. The CDR3 coding sequence is TGCGCCAGCAGTGTTGGGCTAGCGGGGAACACCGGGGAGCTGTTTTTT.

This clone was seen only once. The rearrangement links TRBV27 to TRBJ2-1; weak D call: TRBD1 (6 bases). The CDR3 totals 12 residues. Trimming stripped 5 bases from V and 6 bases from J, with 8 bases between. Germline lookup yields CDR1 MNHEY and CDR2 SMNVEV (reference sequence). The CDR3 sequence is CASSTTGNEQFF. DNA of the CDR3: TGTGCCAGCAGTACGACAGGCAATGAGCAGTTCTTC.

The CDR3 sequence is CASSLDGGTNEKLFF. The CDR3 region has the DNA TGTGCCAGCAGCCTCGACGGGGGAACTAATGAAAAACTGTTTTTT. The rearrangement uses TRBV7-9 and TRBJ1-4; possible D gene TRBD1, 5 bases. This CDR3 is built from 15 residues. CDR1 and CDR2 (germline): SEHNR, FQNEAQ (reference sequence). V gave up 5 bases and J gave up 1 base, with 11 bases separating them. The full variable domain, with the rest looked up from reference TRBV7-9 and TRBJ1-4, is DTGVSQNPRHKITKRGQNVTFRCDPISEHNRLYWYRQTLGQGPEFLTYFQNEAQLEKSRLLSDRFSAERPKGSFSTLEIQRTEQGDSAMYLCASSLDGGTNEKLFFGSGTQLSVL.

This chain connects TRBV12-3 or TRBV12-4 to TRBJ2-1; no clear D. This CDR3 is 13 amino acids long. Deletions cut 2 bases from V and 9 bases from J, with 11 bases between. CDR3 coding DNA: TGTGCCAGCAGTTTAACTTCCGGTATTGAGCAGTTCTTC. Translation: CASSLTSGIEQFF.

The V and J genes are TRBV12-3 or TRBV12-4 and TRBJ2-7; 8 bases are a match to TRBD2. J was trimmed by 7 bases and V by 5 bases; bases with no gene match: 7. The CDR3 is 13 amino acids. CDR3 sequence (DNA): TGTGCCAGCAGTCCCTCGGGGGGGAGGGAGCAGTACTTC. The encoded protein is CASSPSGGREQYF.

In DNA form, the CDR3 reads TGTGCCAGCAAGGAGGCAACAGATACGCAGTATTTT. It translates to CASKEATDTQYF. The chain employs TRBV28 and TRBJ2-3; D is possibly TRBD2 (5 bases). CDR1 and CDR2 (germline): MDHEN, SYDVKM. The CDR3 has 12 amino acids. V dropped 7 bases and J dropped 3 bases, with 8 bases sitting between them. The variable domain in full, with the rest retrieved from reference TRBV28 and TRBJ2-3, is DVKVTQSSRYLVKRTGEKVFLECVQDMDHENMFWYRQDPGLGLRLIYFSYDVKMKEKGDIPEGYSVSREKKERFSLILESASTNQTSMYLCASKEATDTQYFGPGTRLTVL.

The chain carries TRBV6-2 or TRBV6-3 and TRBJ2-2; TRBD2 might be the D (5 bases). V was shortened by 0 bases and J by 5 bases, with 22 bases between the two germline ends. Per germline, CDR1 MNHEY and CDR2 SVGEGT. The CDR3 totals 19 residues. CDR3 region: CASSYSNSVTTKKTGELFF. In DNA, the CDR3 is TGTGCCAGCAGTTACTCGAATTCGGTGACTACCAAAAAGACCGGGGAGCTGTTTTTT.

This sequence joins TRBV28 and TRBJ1-4, with D tentatively TRBD1 (6 bases). Germline assignment: CDR1 MDHEN and CDR2 SYDVKM. Trimming left V 8 bases short and J 7 bases short, with 17 bases between. The CDR3 consists of 14 residues. The CDR3 sequence is CASLGGSVGEKLFF. The CDR3 DNA is TGTGCCAGCCTTGGGGGCAGCGTGGGTGAAAAACTGTTTTTT.

This sequence joins TRBV11-2 and TRBJ1-1; D gene uncertain. CDR3 length equals 13 residues. V was trimmed by 6 bases and J by 0 bases, leaving 8 bases between them. Germline values: CDR1 SGHAT, CDR2 FQNNGV. The CDR3 DNA follows: TGTGCCAGCAGTTGGGCAGTGAACACTGAAGCTTTCTTT. The encoded protein is CASSWAVNTEAFF.

The CDR3 bases are TGTGCCAGCAGCCCCACTCCCGGGACTAGCGTTTACGAGCAGTACTTC. This translates into CASSPTPGTSVYEQYF. V gene TRBV5-6 combines with J gene TRBJ2-7, with TRBD2 matching 10 bases. V dropped 4 bases and J dropped 4; count of bases not matched to a gene: 11. There are 16 residues in the CDR3. Germline V gives CDR1 SGHDT, CDR2 YYEEEE. Looking up the rest from reference TRBV5-6 and TRBJ2-7 gives the full variable domain: DAGVTQSPTHLIKTRGQQVTLRCSPKSGHDTVSWYQQALGQGPQFIFQYYEEEERQRGNFPDRFSGHQFPNYSSELNVNALLLGDSALYLCASSPTPGTSVYEQYFGPGTRLTVT.

The chain recombines TRBV2 with TRBJ1-1, with 9 bases aligning to TRBD1. The germline CDR1 and CDR2 sequences are SNHLY and FYNNEI. V lost 6 bases and J lost 6; bases outside the gene matches: 5. The CDR3 runs to 13 residues. CDR3 sequence (DNA): TGTGCCAGCAGGGGGGACAGGGTGGCTGAAGCTTTCTTT. Translating it yields CASRGDRVAEAFF.

This rearrangement joins TRBV27 to TRBJ2-2, with D perhaps TRBD2 (5 bases). V was trimmed by 3 bases and J by 4 bases, leaving 9 bases between them. This CDR3 has 14 residues. Germline V CDR1 and CDR2: MNHEY, SMNVEV (reference sequence). As DNA, the CDR3 is TGTGCCAGCAGTTTTTCCGGGATCACCGGGGAGCTGTTTTTT. It yields the protein CASSFSGITGELFF.